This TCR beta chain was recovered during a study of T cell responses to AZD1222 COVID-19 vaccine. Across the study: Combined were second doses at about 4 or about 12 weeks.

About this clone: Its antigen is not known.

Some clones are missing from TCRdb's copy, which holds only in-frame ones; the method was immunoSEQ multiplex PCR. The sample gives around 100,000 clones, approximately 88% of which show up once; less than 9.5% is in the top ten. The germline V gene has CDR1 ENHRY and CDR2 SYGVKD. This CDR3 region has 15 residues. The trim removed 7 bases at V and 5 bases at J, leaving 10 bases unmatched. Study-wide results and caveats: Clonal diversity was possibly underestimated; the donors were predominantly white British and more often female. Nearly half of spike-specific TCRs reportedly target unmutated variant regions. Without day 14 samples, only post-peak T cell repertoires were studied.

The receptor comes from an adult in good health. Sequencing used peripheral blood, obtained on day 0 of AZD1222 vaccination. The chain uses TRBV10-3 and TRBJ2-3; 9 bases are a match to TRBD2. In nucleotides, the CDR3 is TGTGCCATCACCGACGGCGGGGGGGCGATAGATACGCAGTATTTT. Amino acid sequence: CAITDGGGAIDTQYF.